This note documents a single T cell receptor beta chain sequence. Its specificity is unknown. Assay: immunoSEQ multiplex PCR; the TCRdb copy retains only in-frame clones and omits some. The sample has 120,000 or so clones, approximately 92% seen once. This sample was taken from a study of T cell responses to AZD1222 COVID-19 vaccine. Study-wide results and caveats: White British people made up most donors, females outnumbered males, and clonal diversity was possibly underestimated. Repertoire collection took place solely once the T cell response had peaked.

Material: peripheral blood, obtained 28 days after the second AZD1222 dose. The sequence derives from an adult who received the AZD1222 COVID-19 vaccine.

CDR3 loop: CASSARTSGRFVLSGELFF. CDR3 coding DNA: TGTGCCAGCAGCGCCAGGACTAGCGGGAGATTCGTCCTTTCCGGGGAGCTGTTTTTT. The gene calls are TRBV7-8 and TRBJ2-2; TRBD2 aligns across 13 bases. Germline CDR1 SGHVS, CDR2 FQNEAQ. V lost 5 bases, J lost 6 bases, and 15 bases stayed unmatched. The length of the CDR3 is 19 residues.